These 8 T cell receptor beta chains originate from one sample sequenced in a study of shared clonotypes between healthy human individuals. The method was immunoSEQ multiplex PCR; TCRdb's version includes in-frame clones alone and lacks a portion of them. The sample has about 710,000 clones, about 80% seen once. Sequenced input: memory CD4+ T cells sorted from blood. The sample's subset: CD45RA-negative fraction. Every receptor here comes from a woman aged 25 to 39 in good health.

This clone was counted a few times. The V and J genes are TRBV7-2 and TRBJ2-1, with TRBD2 matching 7 bases. The CDR3 contains 16 residues. J lost 0 bases, V lost 5 bases, and 7 bases had no gene match. Germline V gene lookup returns CDR1 SGHTA and CDR2 FQGNSA. The chain's CDR3 is CASSRLAEYSYNEQFF. The CDR3 DNA is TGTGCCAGCAGCCGGCTAGCGGAATACTCCTACAATGAGCAGTTCTTC.

The gene calls are TRBV5-6 and TRBJ1-2; no firm D call. Germline V gives CDR1 SGHDT, CDR2 YYEEEE. The CDR3 runs to 13 residues. The germline V and J ends were trimmed by 1 base and 8 bases, with 12 bases remaining between them. The CDR3 DNA sequence: TGTGCCAGCAGCTTGATGGGAGTTGAAGGCTACACCTTC. Translation gives CASSLMGVEGYTF.

The chain recombines TRBV6-1 with TRBJ2-7; 11 nucleotides agree with TRBD2. Germline values: CDR1 MNHNS, CDR2 SASEGT. With V trimmed by 2 bases and J by 2 bases, 14 bases remained unmatched. The CDR3 extends over 19 amino acids. CDR3 region: CASSEPLSRSSGRTYEQYF. Written as DNA, the CDR3 is TGTGCCAGCAGTGAACCTCTGTCCCGATCTAGCGGGAGGACCTACGAGCAGTACTTC.

This clone was recorded only once. The chain carries TRBV6-1 and TRBJ2-3; 9 bases are a match to TRBD2. J was trimmed by 4 bases and V by 0 bases; bases with no gene match: 11. The germline V gene has CDR1 MNHNS and CDR2 SASEGT. CDR3 size: 18 residues. The CDR3 region is CASSEAAGLAGAPDTQYF. Written as DNA, the CDR3 is TGTGCCAGCAGTGAAGCAGCTGGGTTAGCGGGAGCCCCAGATACGCAGTATTTT.

Only a few counts were recorded for this clone. The V and J genes are TRBV5-1 and TRBJ2-5; D might be TRBD1 or TRBD2, each matching 5 bases. Germline CDR1 reads SGHRS; CDR2 reads YFSETQ. Trimming shortened V by 0 bases and J by 5 bases, and 14 bases separated the two germline ends. This CDR3 has 15 residues. The CDR3 sequence is CASSLAFREWETQYF. The CDR3 DNA follows: TGCGCCAGCAGCTTGGCCTTCAGGGAGTGGGAGACCCAGTACTTC.

CDR3 sequence (DNA): TGTGCCAGCAGCGACACCGGGACTAGCGGGAGGAATGAGCAGTTCTTC. Protein product: CASSDTGTSGRNEQFF. The V and J genes are TRBV7-8 and TRBJ2-1; 15 nucleotides match TRBD2. The V segment lost 5 bases and the J segment 7 bases; nucleotides outside the gene matches: 6. The CDR3 consists of 16 residues. Germline V gene lookup returns CDR1 SGHVS and CDR2 FQNEAQ.

This chain uses TRBV6-5 with TRBJ2-1; D gene uncertain. V was cut by 1 base and J by 7 bases, with 8 bases left in between. The CDR3 is 13 amino acids. Germline V gene data show CDR1 as MNHEY and CDR2 as SVGAGI. The CDR3 here is CASSYFLGNEQFF. In DNA form, the CDR3 reads TGTGCCAGCAGTTACTTTTTAGGGAATGAGCAGTTCTTC.

A word on this clone: A much larger clone differs by one base, so this may be a read error. The J gene is TRBJ2-6, the V gene TRBV28; unclear D gene. Germline values: CDR1 MDHEN, CDR2 SYDVKM. Deletions cut 6 bases from V and 1 base from J, with 4 bases between. This CDR3 region has 13 residues. The CDR3 region has the DNA TGTGCCAGCAGCACTTCTGGGGCCAACGTCCTGACTTTC. Its translation: CASSTSGANVLTF.